Described below is a single T cell receptor (beta chain) sequence and its context. Antigen unknown. TCRdb keeps only in-frame clones here, not all; method: immunoSEQ multiplex PCR. The table shows 130,000 or so clones, with 70% to 85% occurring only once. These data belong to a study of cytotoxic CD8 clonotypes in ibrutinib-treated CLL. The overall study: In all, roughly twelve patients were relapsed/refractory, roughly 15 were treatment-naive and 17 to 18 were IGHV unmutated. Regarding the study as a whole: The clonality rise at ibrutinib response reflected private clonotype expansion. Clonality was higher at baseline than in age-matched healthy donors and tracked circulating CD8+ T-cell counts.

The V gene's germline CDR1 is MGHRA and CDR2 YSYEKL. This CDR3 is built from 21 residues. Unmatched junction bases numbered 15, after V lost 0 bases and J lost 2 bases. Genomic DNA in a quantity of about 2 micrograms was derived from cryopreserved PBMCs for TCR beta libraries. The TCR sequence derives from a human donor with chronic lymphocytic leukemia. The V and J genes are TRBV4-1 and TRBJ2-3, with 12 bases aligning to TRBD2. The material sequenced was PBMCs, taken after 12 months of ibrutinib treatment. The CDR3 DNA is TGCGCCAGCAGCCAAGATCCGACTAGCGGGAGTATTCCTTTCCCCACAGATACGCAGTATTTT. Translation gives CASSQDPTSGSIPFPTDTQYF.